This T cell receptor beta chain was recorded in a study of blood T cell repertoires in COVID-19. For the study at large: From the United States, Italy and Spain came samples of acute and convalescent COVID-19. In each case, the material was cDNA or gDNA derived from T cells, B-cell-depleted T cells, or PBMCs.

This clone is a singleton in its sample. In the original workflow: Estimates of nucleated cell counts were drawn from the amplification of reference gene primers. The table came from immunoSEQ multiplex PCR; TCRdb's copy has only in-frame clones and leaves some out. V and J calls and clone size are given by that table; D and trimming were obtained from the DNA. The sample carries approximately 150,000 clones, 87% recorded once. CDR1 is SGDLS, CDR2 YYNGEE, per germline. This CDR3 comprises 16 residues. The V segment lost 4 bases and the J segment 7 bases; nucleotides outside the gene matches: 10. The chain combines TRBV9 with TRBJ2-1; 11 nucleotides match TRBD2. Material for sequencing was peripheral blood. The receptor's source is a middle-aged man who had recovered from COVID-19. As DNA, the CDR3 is TGTGCCAGCAGCCCTATAGCGGGGGGGCCAGGTAATGAGCAGTTCTTC. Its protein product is CASSPIAGGPGNEQFF.